This section outlines one T cell receptor (beta chain) sequence together with its context. Its matching antigen is unknown. Per germline, CDR1 SGHRS and CDR2 YFSETQ. The CDR3 extends over 17 amino acids. The ends were cut back, 4 bases at V and 1 base at J, with 19 bases in the middle. Samples had at least 7 million PBMCs isolated from them. Total RNA, at least 6 micrograms per sample, came from PBMCs. This entry is derived from a study of blood T cells in healthy people across ages. Study results and caveats: Donors of long life had a larger count of naive CD4+ cells and greater diversity than aged donors.

The use of a sample-barcoded 5' primer and a J-beta primer mix characterized a second PCR of roughly 7 to 12 cycles. One entry per CDR3 protein results from TCRdb running MiXCR on the 5' RACE reads. The sample includes hundreds of thousands of distinct CDR3 sequences, approximately 30% of them seen just once. This clonotype originated in a woman older than 75 in good health. The specimen sequenced was blood. J is TRBJ2-3 and V is TRBV5-1, with D unresolved. The CDR3 DNA is TGCGCCAGCAGCCTTTCCGGGCTGCCTTCCGGCACAGATACGCAGTATTTT. This translates into CASSLSGLPSGTDTQYF.